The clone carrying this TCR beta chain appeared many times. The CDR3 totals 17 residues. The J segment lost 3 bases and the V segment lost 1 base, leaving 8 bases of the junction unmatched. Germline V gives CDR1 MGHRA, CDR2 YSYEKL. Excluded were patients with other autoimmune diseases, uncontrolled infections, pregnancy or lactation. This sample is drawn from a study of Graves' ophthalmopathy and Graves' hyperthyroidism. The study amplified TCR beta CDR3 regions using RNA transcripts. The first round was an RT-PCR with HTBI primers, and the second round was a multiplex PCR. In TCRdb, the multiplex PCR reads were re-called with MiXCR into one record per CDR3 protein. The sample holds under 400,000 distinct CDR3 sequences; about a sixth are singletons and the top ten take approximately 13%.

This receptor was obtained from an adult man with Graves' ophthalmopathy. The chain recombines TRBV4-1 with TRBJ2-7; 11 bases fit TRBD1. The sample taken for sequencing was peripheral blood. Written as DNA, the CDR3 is TGCGCCAGCAGCCAAGGCGCCGGACAGGGGGCCGTCTACGAGCAGTACTTC. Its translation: CASSQGAGQGAVYEQYF.